This TCR beta chain originates from a study of T cell repertoires in ileal Crohn's disease. The overall study: Every patient was operated on for stricturing (about 60%) or penetrating (roughly 39%) complications. Study-wide results and limits: Active smokers at surgery had more clonal expansions than non-smokers.

Germline V gene data show CDR1 as LNHDA and CDR2 as SQIVND (reference sequence). V was trimmed by 7 bases and J by 0 bases, leaving 16 bases between them. The CDR3 loop spans 17 amino acids. Details on this clone: Its antigen is not known.

TCRdb's copy holds only in-frame clones and misses some; the assay was immunoSEQ multiplex PCR. The sample yields around 8,000 clones, 60% to 80% seen once. The receptor comes from an adult with Crohn's disease. The genes are TRBV19 and TRBJ2-6, with D perhaps TRBD1 (5 bases). Material: ileal tissue. This CDR3 reads CASTPSTANSGANVLTF. The CDR3 DNA is TGTGCCAGTACCCCCTCGACAGCCAACTCTGGGGCCAACGTCCTGACTTTC.